The 8 T cell receptor beta chains given below trace back to one sample, sequenced in a study of ipilimumab plus nivolumab after autologous stem cell transplantation. Sequenced by immunoSEQ multiplex PCR; TCRdb stores in-frame clones only, minus some. The table includes about 10,000 clones, 60% to 80% detected once. The specimen comprised PBMCs, sampled in a trial of ipilimumab plus nivolumab as post-transplant consolidation. These receptors came from a female donor with multiple myeloma.

This clone showed up just a few times. V gene TRBV27 combines with J gene TRBJ1-1; TRBD1 is a possible D gene (6 bases). From germline, CDR1 is MNHEY and CDR2 SMNVEV (reference sequence). The V end was cut by 2 bases, the J end by 8 bases, with 9 bases between. The CDR3 runs 12 residues. CDR3 in amino acids: CASSLPQGEAFF. The CDR3 region has the DNA TGTGCCAGCAGTTTACCACAGGGAGAAGCTTTCTTT.

The chain joins TRBV7-9 to TRBJ1-4, with D possibly being TRBD1 (6 bases). CDR1 SEHNR and CDR2 FQNEAQ come from the germline V gene (reference sequence). The V gene lost 7 bases and the J gene lost 0 bases, with 12 bases spanning the gap. The CDR3 runs to 15 residues. In DNA, the CDR3 is TGTGCCAGCAACCCAGGGGTTTCAACTAATGAAAAACTGTTTTTT. It yields the protein CASNPGVSTNEKLFF.

Comments on this clone: This could be a read error, since a much larger clone is one nucleotide away. The chain has TRBV5-3 and TRBJ1-5; no clear D. TRBV5-3 has ORF status, its function being uncertain. V was clipped by 4 bases and J by 4 bases, with 9 bases between them. This CDR3 is built from 13 residues. The CDR3 here is CARSQNANQPQHF. The CDR3 DNA is TGTGCCAGAAGCCAGAACGCTAATCAGCCCCAGCATTTT.

This rearrangement joins TRBV19 to TRBJ1-5; possibly TRBD1 for D (6 bases). The V end lost 5 bases, the J end lost 3 bases, and 14 bases lay between the germline ends. The CDR3 is 15 amino acids. Germline loops: CDR1 LNHDA, CDR2 SQIVND (reference sequence). The CDR3 DNA is TGTGCCAGTAGTTTTCGGGGGGCCTTCAATCAGCCCCAGCATTTT. Translating gives CASSFRGAFNQPQHF.

The rearrangement uses TRBV5-1 and TRBJ2-5; 7 bases align to TRBD2. The CDR3 sequence is 15 residues long. The trim removed 3 bases at V and 1 base at J, leaving 6 bases unmatched. The germline V gene encodes CDR1 SGHRS and CDR2 YFSETQ. The CDR3 region is CASSSAWGGQETQYF. CDR3 DNA sequence: TGCGCCAGCAGCTCCGCATGGGGGGGCCAAGAGACCCAGTACTTC.

This sequence joins TRBV6-1 and TRBJ2-5, with a weak D call TRBD2 (6 bases). The germline gives CDR1 MNHNS, CDR2 SASEGT. Between the trimmed V and J ends, which lost 10 bases and 1 base, there was a span of 13 bases. This CDR3 has 13 residues. CDR3 protein: CATGGRPQETQYF. In DNA, the CDR3 is TGTGCCACCGGGGGAAGGCCCCAAGAGACCCAGTACTTC.

As DNA, the CDR3 is TGTGCCAGCAGCTTTAGCCCCACAGATACGCAGTATTTT. Translated, it gives CASSFSPTDTQYF. The chain employs TRBV7-3 and TRBJ2-3; D remains unclear. The CDR3 consists of 13 residues. Germline lookup yields CDR1 SGHTA and CDR2 FQGTGA. Trimming cost V 3 bases and J 2 bases, with 6 bases left between them.

The chain uses TRBV27 and TRBJ2-1; 11 bases agree with TRBD2. CDR1 MNHEY and CDR2 SMNVEV come from the germline V gene (reference sequence). V was clipped by 4 bases and J by 0 bases; unmatched bases: 14. The CDR3 runs to 20 residues. DNA of the CDR3: TGTGCCAGCAGTTATCCAGCTAGCGGGAGGTCGCCTAGCTCCTACAATGAGCAGTTCTTC. This codes for CASSYPASGRSPSSYNEQFF.